This TCR beta chain derives from a study of radiation and T cells in renal cell carcinoma (dated by TCRdb to 2020 to 2022). Turning to the overall study: The samples were drawn from a clinical trial, where primary renal cell carcinomas were treated with 15 Gy of stereotactic body radiation therapy and then removed by nephrectomy 4 weeks afterward. TCR beta sequencing covered 50 or so samples in total, comprising some 26 tumors and approximately 27 peripheral blood samples. Across all 50 or so samples, 4,016,671 unique CDR3 nucleotide sequences, encoding 2,658,974 unique CDR3 amino acid sequences, were identified. Points the paper makes about the study in general: Effects of radiation dose or scheduling on the TCR repertoire could not be addressed with the single-armed trial design. Because no pretreatment tumor biopsies were available, whether clonotypes were present in the tumor at baseline could not be determined. In blood, the top tumor clonotypes increased between baseline and 2 weeks post-radiation and then shrank by 4 weeks, which suggests that tumor-resident clones expanded only transiently. Changes in the blood repertoire were not tracked past 4 weeks after treatment.

The immunoSEQ kit was used, according to the manufacturer's recommendations, to generate TCR beta libraries from genomic DNA. To prepare the libraries, a first multiplex PCR with proprietary primers was run, followed by a second PCR that added unique barcodes, and a bead cleanup was done after each round. A positive control reaction and a negative control reaction, both provided in the kit, were run with every batch of samples. The final libraries were assessed on an Agilent 4200 TapeStation D1000 ScreenTape, pooled by volume, and quantified by qPCR. Sequencing ran on an Illumina NextSeq500 with a MidOutput 150-cycle cartridge, using 156 Read1 and 15 Index1 cycles with kit custom primers. The pooled library was loaded at 0.95 to 1 pM, with a 20% PhiX control spiked in. From the authors' description of their analysis: The vendor-processed data were analyzed in R, and a clonotype was defined as all T cells that share the same CDR3 nucleotide sequence. For clone abundance analyses, frequencies were normalized to the 10,000 most abundant clones in each sample. Public T cell clones, averaging fewer than five per sample, were removed before analysis. A difference in abundance of at least 32-fold between compartments was used to define tumor-enriched and baseline blood-enriched clonotypes. A beta-binomial differential abundance model was used to identify clonotypes that were expanded or contracted between blood time points. The Baroni-Urbani and Buser coefficient was used to measure tumor-blood repertoire similarity, and groups were compared with two-tailed Wilcoxon tests in R. The table comes from immuneACCESS by way of TCRdb, which keeps in-frame sequences with V and J called. Part of the clones is missing from these tables; in studies checked, under half for an unresolved V gene and the rest for unknown reasons. The V and J calls and clone size were taken over from that table, and D and trimming were inferred from the DNA. The sample yields roughly 130,000 clones; 81% were counted once. Approximately 2% of the sample goes to the ten largest clones.

The intended sense of this specimen's time point label: blood 2 weeks post-SBRT. Explained via the paper, the treatment or condition label denotes: 15 Gy SBRT to primary tumor, nephrectomy 4 weeks later. To follow tumor-enriched clonotypes, serial peripheral blood was collected from radiation-treated patients at baseline and at 2 weeks and 4 weeks after SBRT. Every patient had renal cell carcinoma of clear cell pathology. The QIAamp DNA Blood Mini Kit (Qiagen) was used to prepare genomic DNA for TCR sequencing. The analyses included just those samples that passed every quality control check. For this chain, trimming is 5 bases at the V end and 10 bases at the J end, and the number of junction bases without a gene match is 7. The CDR3, cysteine through phenylalanine, is 12 amino acids long. This entry keeps only the CDR3 DNA: 36 bases, framed from base 1. CDR1 and CDR2 are read off the germline V gene (reference sequence) as LNHDA and SQIVND.

Notes on this clone: Its antigen remains unidentified. No much larger clone is present one base from it, and per-base qualities are unavailable.

The rearrangement combines TRBV19 with TRBJ1-1, and TRBD1 aligns with 7 junction nucleotides. The TCR was taken from a woman aged 60-75 years with renal cell carcinoma. Sequencing used blood, obtained from a patient whose treatment included radiotherapy and nephrectomy. The CDR3 region: CASSSFDRVAFF. The DNA sequence reads TGTGCCAGTAGTTCCTTCGACAGGGTAGCTTTCTTT.